The source of this T cell receptor beta chain is a study of siplizumab effects on memory and regulatory T cells. Notes on the study in general: The study found that mappable alloreactive CD4+ clones averaged nearly 70% Treg-derived with siplizumab and roughly 30% in controls. Memory cells seemed less diverse than naive T cells, which seemed major alloresponse contributors.

Assays were performed on 95,000 to 100,000 TCR templates per sample. Repertoires were generated with immunoSEQ multiplex PCR, while TCRdb's copy carries only in-frame clones and drops some. This sample yields over 90,000 clones, of which 92% are seen a single time; about 1.1% belongs to the top ten. The CDR3 runs to 13 residues. The V and J ends lost 4 bases and 6 bases respectively, with 11 bases between them. The germline gives CDR1 SNHLY, CDR2 FYNNEI. For this clone: The target antigen is unknown.

The sequenced material came from CD4+ T cells sorted from blood. The sequence came from a human donor in good health. This chain links TRBV2 with TRBJ2-3; D is unresolved. The CDR3 nucleotides read TGTGCCAGCAGTGGTCCGAGTGGGGATACGCAGTATTTT. Translation: CASSGPSGDTQYF.